A selection of T cell receptor beta chains follows, all from one sample in a study of shared clonotypes between healthy human individuals. The repertoire was sequenced with immunoSEQ multiplex PCR; TCRdb's copy has only in-frame clones and lacks some. The top ten clones hold around 1.4% of a sample with 950,000 to 1,300,000 clones, about 70% of them seen once. Specimen: memory CD4+ T cells sorted from blood. The receptors shown here come from a man younger than 30 in good health. CDR3s include the opening cysteine and the closing phenylalanine or tryptophan. The D gene is left open where the match is weak. Size tells how often a clone was seen (once, few, many) or the class of an expanded clone, and some rows leave it out.

abundance,j_gene,v_gene,d_gene,CDR3nt,CDR3aa
-,TRBJ2-6,TRBV30,-,TGTGCCTGGAGGCCCTACCGGGACACCTTCTCTGGGGCCAACGTCCTGACTTTC,CAWRPYRDTFSGANVLTF
few,TRBJ1-1,TRBV6-6,-,TGTGCCAGCAGCGGTCCGGGACTAGAGGCTTTCTTT,CASSGPGLEAFF
-,TRBJ2-7,TRBV5-4,TRBD2,TGTGCCAGCAGCTTGAAGCCTAGCGGGGGGTCTTACGAGCAGTACTTC,CASSLKPSGGSYEQYF
many,TRBJ1-1,TRBV7-9,TRBD1,TGTGCCAGCAGCTCCCGGGACAGGGTTAAAGCTTTCTTT,CASSSRDRVKAFF
-,TRBJ1-6,TRBV30,-,TGTGCCTGGAGGGGTGGACACTCCTATAATTCACCCCTCCACTTT,CAWRGGHSYNSPLHF
few,TRBJ1-4,TRBV6-5,-,TGTGCCAGCAGTCCCTCTAAAGAAAAACTGTTTTTT,CASSPSKEKLFF
once,TRBJ1-1,TRBV11-1,-,TGTGCCAGCAGCCGTAGGACAGCAGAAGCTTTCTTT,CASSRRTAEAFF
few,TRBJ1-1,TRBV7-9,TRBD1,TGTGCCAGCAGCGTAGACAGGGGGCAGATGAACACTGAAGCTTTCTTT,CASSVDRGQMNTEAFF
-,TRBJ2-7,TRBV2,-,TGTGCCAGCAGTGCTCAAGGGCCGGCGTACGAGCAGTACTTC,CASSAQGPAYEQYF
few,TRBJ1-2,TRBV19,TRBD1,TGTGCCAGTCTATCCCCGACAGGGGGCTATGGCTACACCTTC,CASLSPTGGYGYTF
-,TRBJ2-2,TRBV7-9,-,TGTGCCAGCAGCCCAGACAGGAACACCGGGGAGCTGTTTTTT,CASSPDRNTGELFF
-,TRBJ2-1,TRBV18,TRBD2,TGTGCCAGCTCCATTTCTGCGGGGGGGACCTACAATGAGCAGTTCTTC,CASSISAGGTYNEQFF
-,TRBJ2-1,TRBV15,-,TGTGCCACCAGCCTCGATGGGAAGGGAAATGAGCAGTTCTTC,CATSLDGKGNEQFF
many,TRBJ1-5,TRBV30,-,TGTGCCTGGAGCGCCCAGGGGAACAATCAGCCCCAGCATTTT,CAWSAQGNNQPQHF
few,TRBJ2-7,TRBV19,TRBD2,TGTGCCAGTAGCCGGCGGGGGACTTCCTACGAGCAGTACTTC,CASSRRGTSYEQYF
-,TRBJ2-5,TRBV19,-,TGTGCCAGTAGTATAGGGGGCGGCCATCAAGAGACCCAGTACTTC,CASSIGGGHQETQYF
-,TRBJ1-3,TRBV2,-,TGTGCCAGCAGGAAGGATCTTATTACTATCTCTGGAAACACCATATATTTT,CASRKDLITISGNTIYF
once,TRBJ2-7,TRBV5-4,-,TGTGCCAGCAGCTTGGACCAGGTCTCCTACGAGCAGTACTTC,CASSLDQVSYEQYF
-,TRBJ1-1,TRBV2,TRBD1,TGTGCCAGCACCAGACAGGGGAGGGACACTGAAGCTTTCTTT,CASTRQGRDTEAFF
-,TRBJ2-1,TRBV10-3,-,TGTGCCAGCCGAGCGGACGCCGAGGGCAATGAGCAGTTCTTC,CASRADAEGNEQFF
-,TRBJ1-5,TRBV19,TRBD1,TGTGCCAGTAGTACGGGACAGGGGAGGATTTTGAGGGACCCCCAGCATTTT,CASSTGQGRILRDPQHF
-,TRBJ1-1,TRBV11-2,-,TGTGCCAGCAGCCCACCCGGGCGGGGTAGGGGTGGGGATGAAGCTTTCTTT,CASSPPGRGRGGDEAFF
few,TRBJ1-5,TRBV2,-,TGTGCCAGCAGTGGGGCCTATAGCAATCAGCCCCAGCATTTT,CASSGAYSNQPQHF
-,TRBJ2-3,TRBV4-2,-,TGTGCCAGCAGATTATTAGCGGAGGATACGCAGTATTTT,CASRLLAEDTQYF
-,TRBJ1-5,TRBV30,-,TGTGCCTGGAGTTTCAGGGAGGATCAGCCCCAGCATTTT,CAWSFREDQPQHF
-,TRBJ1-2,TRBV30,-,TGTGCCTGGAGTGGCTCCCTTGGCTACACCTTC,CAWSGSLGYTF
-,TRBJ2-5,TRBV21-1,-,TGTGCCAGCAGCAAAGGGCTAGCGGTACAAGAGACCCAGTACTTC,CASSKGLAVQETQYF
few,TRBJ2-3,TRBV11-3,TRBD2,TGTGCCAGCAGCTTAGGATGGGGCAGCGGGAGGGCCGCAGATACGCAGTATTTT,CASSLGWGSGRAADTQYF
-,TRBJ2-1,TRBV11-2,TRBD2,TGTGCCAGCAACCCCCTAGCGGGAGGGGACAATGAGCAGTTCTTC,CASNPLAGGDNEQFF
-,TRBJ2-2,TRBV19,-,TGTGCCAGTAGTCCCCTCACAGGCGGGGAGCTGTTTTTT,CASSPLTGGELFF
-,TRBJ1-2,TRBV4-2,TRBD1,TGTGCCAGCAGCGTAGAGGGACAGAACTATGGCTACACCTTC,CASSVEGQNYGYTF
-,TRBJ2-1,TRBV5-1,-,TGCGCCAGCAGCTTGGGGCCAGTACCCAGGGAGCAGTTCTTC,CASSLGPVPREQFF
-,TRBJ1-3,TRBV6-5,-,TGTGCCAGCAGTTATACAGGTGGAAACACCATATATTTT,CASSYTGGNTIYF
-,TRBJ2-2,TRBV6-5,-,TGTGCCAGCAGTTTACCGGGAAAAGGGGAGCTGTTTTTT,CASSLPGKGELFF
-,TRBJ2-5,TRBV2,TRBD1,TGTGCCAGCAGTGAATCGGGACAGGAGACCCAGTACTTC,CASSESGQETQYF
-,TRBJ2-5,TRBV2,TRBD2,TGTGCCAGCAGTGTGGGCCTAAGTGGGACTAGCGGGAGGAAGACCCAGTACTTC,CASSVGLSGTSGRKTQYF
-,TRBJ1-2,TRBV18,TRBD1,TGTGCCAGCTCATCTCTTAACCCGGACAGGGGCTATGGCTACACCTTC,CASSSLNPDRGYGYTF
few,TRBJ1-1,TRBV19,-,TGTGCCAGTAGTAAACGGGACACCCGCGAAGCTTTCTTT,CASSKRDTREAFF
once,TRBJ2-7,TRBV5-6,-,TGTGCCAGCAGCTTGGTCGGGGGCCCGAGCTCCTACGAGCAGTACTTC,CASSLVGGPSSYEQYF
-,TRBJ2-3,TRBV7-9,TRBD2,TGTGCCAGCAGCACCCGAAGAGCGGGAGTTTTTTCAGATACGCAGTATTTT,CASSTRRAGVFSDTQYF
-,TRBJ2-3,TRBV27,TRBD2,TGTGCCAGCAGACCGCGGGGGGGCCGCACAGATACGCAGTATTTT,CASRPRGGRTDTQYF
-,TRBJ1-4,TRBV30,-,TGTGCCTGGAGTCTACAGGGAAAGGTTGCAACTAATGAAAAACTGTTTTTT,CAWSLQGKVATNEKLFF